The clone carrying this TCR beta chain has more than one count but fewer than ten. From the RT-PCR reads, TCRdb called clonotypes with MiXCR, one entry per CDR3 protein. The sample has about 110,000 distinct CDR3 sequences; over 30% are singletons. This entry belongs to a study of patients and donors after allogeneic stem cell transplantation. Germline V gene sequence: CDR1 DFQATT, CDR2 SNEGSKA (reference sequence). This CDR3 has 11 amino acids. Trimming stripped 3 bases from V and 3 bases from J, with 4 bases between. The chain is built from TRBV20-1 and TRBJ2-3; D remains ambiguous. The source of this sequence is a human donor who was either an allogeneic HSCT recipient or a stem cell or donor lymphocyte infusion donor (not recorded which). It is not recorded whose cells these are; they may come from a transplant donor. The sample taken for sequencing was blood, either unsorted or a sorted T cell fraction (not recorded which). The CDR3 sequence: CSARRTDTQYF. The CDR3 nucleotides are TGCAGTGCTAGGAGGACAGATACGCAGTATTTT.